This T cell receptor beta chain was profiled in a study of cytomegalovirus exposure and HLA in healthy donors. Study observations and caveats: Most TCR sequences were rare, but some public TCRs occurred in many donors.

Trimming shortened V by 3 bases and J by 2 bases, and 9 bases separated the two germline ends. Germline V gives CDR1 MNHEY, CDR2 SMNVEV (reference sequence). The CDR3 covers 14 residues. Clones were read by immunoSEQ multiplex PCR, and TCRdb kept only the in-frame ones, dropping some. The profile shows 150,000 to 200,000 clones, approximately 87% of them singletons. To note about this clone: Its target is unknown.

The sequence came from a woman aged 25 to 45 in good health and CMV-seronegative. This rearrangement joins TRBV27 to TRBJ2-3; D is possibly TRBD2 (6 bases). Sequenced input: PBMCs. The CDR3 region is CASSLGGPTDTQYF. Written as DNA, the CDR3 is TGTGCCAGCAGTTTGGGGGGTCCCACAGATACGCAGTATTTT.